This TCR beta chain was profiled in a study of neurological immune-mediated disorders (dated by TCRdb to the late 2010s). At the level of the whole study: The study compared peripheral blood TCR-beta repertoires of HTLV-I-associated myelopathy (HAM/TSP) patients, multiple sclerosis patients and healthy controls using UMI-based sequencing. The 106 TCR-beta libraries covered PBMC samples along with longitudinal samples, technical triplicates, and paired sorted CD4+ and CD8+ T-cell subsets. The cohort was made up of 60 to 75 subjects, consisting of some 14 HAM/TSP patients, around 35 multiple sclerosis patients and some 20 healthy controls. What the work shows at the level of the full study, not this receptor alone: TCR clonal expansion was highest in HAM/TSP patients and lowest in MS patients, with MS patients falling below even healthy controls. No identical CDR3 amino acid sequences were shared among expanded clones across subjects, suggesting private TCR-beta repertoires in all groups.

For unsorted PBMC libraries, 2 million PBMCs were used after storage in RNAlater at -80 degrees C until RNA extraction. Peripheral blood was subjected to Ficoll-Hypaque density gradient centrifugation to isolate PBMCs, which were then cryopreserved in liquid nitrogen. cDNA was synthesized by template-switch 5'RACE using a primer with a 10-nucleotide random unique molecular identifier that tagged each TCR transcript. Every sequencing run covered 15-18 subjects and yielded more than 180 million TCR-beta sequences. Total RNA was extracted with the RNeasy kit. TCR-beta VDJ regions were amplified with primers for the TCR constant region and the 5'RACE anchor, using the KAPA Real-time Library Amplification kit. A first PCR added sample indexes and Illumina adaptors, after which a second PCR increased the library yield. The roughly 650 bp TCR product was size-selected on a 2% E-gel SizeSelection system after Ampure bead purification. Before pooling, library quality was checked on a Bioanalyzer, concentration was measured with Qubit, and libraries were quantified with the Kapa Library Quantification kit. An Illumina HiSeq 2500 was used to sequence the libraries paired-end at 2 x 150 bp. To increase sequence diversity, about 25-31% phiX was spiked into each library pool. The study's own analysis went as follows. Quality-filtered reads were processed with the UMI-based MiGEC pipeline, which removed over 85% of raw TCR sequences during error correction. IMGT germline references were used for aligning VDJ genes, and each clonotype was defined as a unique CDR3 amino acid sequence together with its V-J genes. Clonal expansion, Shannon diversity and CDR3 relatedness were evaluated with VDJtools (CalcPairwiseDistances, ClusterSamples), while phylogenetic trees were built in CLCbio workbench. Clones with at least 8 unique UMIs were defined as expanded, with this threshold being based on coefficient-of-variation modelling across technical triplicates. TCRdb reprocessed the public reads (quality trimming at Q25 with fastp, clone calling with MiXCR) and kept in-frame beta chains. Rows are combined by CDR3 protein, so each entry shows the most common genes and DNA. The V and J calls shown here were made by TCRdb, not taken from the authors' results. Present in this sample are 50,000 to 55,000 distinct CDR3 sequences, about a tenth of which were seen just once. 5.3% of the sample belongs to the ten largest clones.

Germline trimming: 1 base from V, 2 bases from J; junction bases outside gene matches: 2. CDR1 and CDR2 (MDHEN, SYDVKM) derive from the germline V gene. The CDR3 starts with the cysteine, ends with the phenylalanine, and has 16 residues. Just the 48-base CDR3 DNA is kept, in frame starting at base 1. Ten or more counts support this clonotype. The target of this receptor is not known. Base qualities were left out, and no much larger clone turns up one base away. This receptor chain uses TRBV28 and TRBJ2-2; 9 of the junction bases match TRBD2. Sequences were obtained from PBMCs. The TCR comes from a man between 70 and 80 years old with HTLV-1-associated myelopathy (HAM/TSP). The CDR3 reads CASSLFSGGNTGELFF. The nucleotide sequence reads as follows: TGTGCCAGCAGTTTATTTAGCGGGGGAAACACCGGGGAGCTGTTTTTT.